This T cell receptor beta chain was captured by sequencing in a study of beta chain features in type 1 diabetes. Study at large: Taken together, all samples contributed some 100 million examined sorted cells. Points from the study as a whole: Shorter templates may be favored by PCR, equally so in patients and controls.

This clone was recorded a few times. Its antigen is still unknown. Expressed TCRB transcripts were sequenced, since all the RNA that had been isolated was reverse transcribed. Here immunoSEQ multiplex PCR was the method, and the copy in TCRdb shows in-frame clones only, minus some. The sample has over 500,000 clones, around 15% seen once. This receptor was obtained from a man between 18 and 35 years old in good health. Sequencing used naive CD4+ T cells from blood.

The CDR3 protein is CASSRSSYEQYF. CDR3 nucleotide sequence: TGTGCCAGCAGCCGGAGCTCCTACGAGCAGTACTTC. The V and J genes are TRBV7-9 and TRBJ2-5; the D is unclear. The J call may be wrong; the DNA end is better matched by TRBJ2-7. The CDR3 runs 12 residues. Germline V CDR1 and CDR2: SEHNR, FQNEAQ (reference sequence).